These 24 T cell receptor beta chains originate from one sample sequenced in a study of T cell repertoires in cytomegalovirus infection. TCRdb used MiXCR to reprocess the reads, holding one entry per CDR3 protein. The sample carries fewer than 350,000 distinct CDR3 sequences, almost 30% recorded once. For these TCRs, the target antigens are not known. The source material was cultured PBMCs, sampled from culture after CMV antigen stimulation. The receptors originated from a human donor in good health (CMV status not recorded). Some clones in this sample may be carry-over from other donors' samples.

The chain couples TRBV28 to TRBJ1-2, with TRBD1 matching 10 bases. The CDR3 loop spans 15 amino acids. J gave up 8 bases and V 4 bases, and 10 bases lay outside the gene matches. CDR1 is MDHEN and CDR2 is SYDVKM in the germline V gene. CDR3 bases: TGTGCCAGCAGTTCCTCGGGACAGGGGATATGGGGCTACACCTTC. Encoded protein: CASSSSGQGIWGYTF.

This clonotype occurred a few times. The CDR3 region is CASTPRGQGLGGYTF. The CDR3 DNA is TGTGCCAGCACTCCGAGGGGGCAGGGTTTGGGTGGCTACACCTTC. This sequence joins TRBV12-3 or TRBV12-4 and TRBJ1-2; 7 bases fit TRBD1. The junction had 15 bases not matched to a gene; V was cut back by 7 bases and J by 7 bases. The CDR3 runs to 15 residues.

This clonotype was seen many times. This chain joins TRBV7-9 and TRBJ2-1, with D possibly being TRBD1 (6 bases). Germline assignment: CDR1 SEHNR and CDR2 FQNEAQ (reference sequence). With 5 bases removed from V and 2 bases from J, the gap between germline ends came to 13 bases. CDR3 length: 15 amino acids. The CDR3 loop reads CASSPQGLAYNEQFF. CDR3 coding DNA: TGTGCCAGCAGCCCCCAGGGGTTGGCCTACAATGAGCAGTTCTTC.

This clonotype has ten or more counts. V and J are TRBV7-9 and TRBJ2-5; the match to TRBD2 covers 15 bases. Germline V gives CDR1 SEHNR, CDR2 FQNEAQ (reference sequence). The CDR3 runs 16 residues. The V gene end was trimmed by 7 bases and the J gene end by 5 bases; junction bases not matched to a gene: 8. The CDR3 loop is CASTPSGTSGRETQYF. The CDR3 DNA is TGTGCCAGCACCCCATCCGGGACTAGCGGGAGGGAGACCCAGTACTTC. Based on the CDR3 plus reference TRBV7-9 and TRBJ2-5, the full variable domain is DTGVSQNPRHKITKRGQNVTFRCDPISEHNRLYWYRQTLGQGPEFLTYFQNEAQLEKSRLLSDRFSAERPKGSFSTLEIQRTEQGDSAMYLCASTPSGTSGRETQYFGPGTRLLVL.

This rearrangement joins TRBV3-1 to TRBJ1-1; the D gene is possibly TRBD1 (6 bases). V was trimmed by 0 bases and J by 0 bases, leaving 17 bases between them. The germline CDR1 and CDR2 sequences are LGHDT and YNNKEL (reference sequence). This CDR3 is built from 18 residues. This chain's CDR3 is CASSQDQGGGALNTEAFF. The CDR3 DNA follows: TGTGCCAGCAGCCAAGATCAGGGCGGGGGGGCCCTGAACACTGAAGCTTTCTTT.

The sample holds a few counts of this clonotype. The genes are TRBV13 and TRBJ2-7, with 8 bases identical to TRBD1. Germline CDR1 PRHDT, CDR2 FYEKMQ (reference sequence). This CDR3 spans 16 amino acids. V was clipped by 1 base and J by 12 bases; unmatched bases: 17. This CDR3 is CASSLEGLAGGSRRYF. CDR3 nucleotide sequence: TGTGCCAGCAGCTTAGAGGGCTTGGCAGGGGGCTCGCGGCGGTACTTC.

In nucleotides, the CDR3 is TGTGCCAGCAGCTTAGGATATGCGGGAGCGGGAAATGAGCAGTTCTTC. Protein sequence: CASSLGYAGAGNEQFF. The rearrangement joins TRBV7-8 to TRBJ2-1; 7 bases are a match to TRBD2. Trimming removed 1 base from V and 7 bases from J; junction bases left unmatched: 10. The CDR3 runs to 16 residues. CDR1 is SGHVS and CDR2 is FQNEAQ in the germline V gene. Drawing the rest from reference TRBV7-8 and TRBJ2-1, the complete variable domain is GAGVSQSPRYKVAKRGQDVALRCDPISGHVSLFWYQQALGQGPEFLTYFQNEAQLDKSGLPSDRFFAERPEGSVSTLKIQRTQQEDSAVYLCASSLGYAGAGNEQFFGPGTRLTVL.

In this sample, this clonotype turned up a few times. The genes are TRBV12-3 or TRBV12-4 and TRBJ2-5, with D tentatively TRBD1 (5 bases). With 8 bases removed from V and 5 bases from J, the gap between germline ends came to 15 bases. The CDR3 totals 13 residues. The CDR3 loop is CASGQTPGETQYF. The CDR3, as DNA: TGTGCCAGCGGCCAGACACCAGGGGAGACCCAGTACTTC.

The V call is TRBV5-6, the J call TRBJ2-1; TRBD1 might be the D (6 bases). V was pared by 4 bases and J by 8 bases, with 10 bases between. This CDR3 is built from 12 residues. Germline-derived CDR1 and CDR2 are SGHDT and YYEEEE. CDR3 amino acids: CASSRTDDEQFF. For the CDR3, the DNA is TGTGCCAGCAGCCGGACAGACGATGAGCAGTTCTTC.

This clonotype was seen only a few times. The chain employs TRBV6-6 and TRBJ2-5; TRBD2 aligns across 9 bases. With 2 bases clipped from V and 5 bases from J, the junction kept 6 bases outside the gene matches. Germline assignment: CDR1 MNHNY and CDR2 SVGAGI (reference sequence). The CDR3 sequence is 15 residues long. Here the CDR3 DNA reads TGTGCCAGCAGTTACACAGCGGGGGGCGGGGAGACCCAGTACTTC. The encoded protein is CASSYTAGGGETQYF.

The chain employs TRBV6-6 and TRBJ2-2; D is uncertain. CDR3 size: 14 residues. CDR1 is MNHNY, CDR2 SVGAGI, per germline (reference sequence). V lost 6 bases and J 6 bases, leaving 14 bases between the germline ends. For the CDR3, the DNA is TGTGCCAGCAGCCCACCTGAAAACGCCGGGGAGCTGTTTTTT. It is translated as CASSPPENAGELFF.

The chain carries TRBV2 and TRBJ1-6; the match to TRBD1 covers 7 bases. Germline CDR1 and CDR2: SNHLY and FYNNEI. V was clipped by 8 bases and J by 3 bases; unmatched bases: 7. This CDR3 is built from 15 residues. The CDR3 DNA reads as TGTGCCAGCCAACCCGACAGGGTCTATAATTCACCCCTCCACTTT. Its protein is CASQPDRVYNSPLHF.

J is TRBJ1-2 and V is TRBV5-1; D is undetermined. The V end was cut by 0 bases, the J end by 6 bases, with 15 bases between. The length of the CDR3 is 15 residues. In germline, CDR1 is SGHRS, CDR2 YFSETQ. CDR3 sequence reads: CASSLATGDSDGYTF. In nucleotides, the CDR3 is TGCGCCAGCAGCTTGGCCACGGGTGATTCCGATGGCTACACCTTC.

A few counts support this clonotype. The chain links TRBV7-8 to TRBJ1-6; 9 bases fit TRBD1. The V gene end was trimmed by 3 bases and the J gene end by 7 bases; junction bases not matched to a gene: 10. In germline, CDR1 is SGHVS, CDR2 FQNEAQ. CDR3 length equals 17 residues. This chain's CDR3 is CASSFFFPGQGNSPLHF. CDR3 nucleotides: TGTGCCAGCAGCTTCTTCTTTCCGGGACAGGGAAATTCACCCCTCCACTTT.

The chain combines TRBV12-3 or TRBV12-4 with TRBJ2-7; D call uncertain. This CDR3 region has 12 residues. Between the trimmed V and J ends, which lost 5 bases and 4 bases, there was a span of 9 bases. In nucleotides, the CDR3 is TGTGCCAGCAGTCGATATCAGTACGAGCAGTACTTC. It specifies CASSRYQYEQYF.

This chain uses TRBV20-1 with TRBJ1-1; D is unclear. V dropped 0 bases and J dropped 5 bases, with 22 bases sitting between them. The CDR3 runs to 17 residues. Germline CDR1 and CDR2: DFQATT and SNEGSKA (reference sequence). CDR3 sequence: CSARDPSFQSPNTEAFF. CDR3 DNA sequence: TGCAGTGCTAGAGACCCCTCATTCCAAAGCCCCAATACTGAAGCTTTCTTT.

This chain links TRBV7-2 with TRBJ2-7; D remains unclear. The V end was cut by 5 bases, the J end by 0 bases, with 11 bases between. CDR1 SGHTA and CDR2 FQGNSA come from the germline V gene. CDR3 length: 14 amino acids. The CDR3: CASSQASLSYEQYF. The CDR3 nucleotides read TGTGCCAGCAGCCAAGCATCCCTCTCCTACGAGCAGTACTTC.

This clonotype turned up a few times. V and J are TRBV2 and TRBJ2-5; 10 bases align to TRBD1. There are 14 residues in the CDR3. Trimming removed 2 bases from V and 6 bases from J; junction bases left unmatched: 3. The V gene's germline CDR1 is SNHLY and CDR2 FYNNEI. The CDR3 bases are TGTGCCAGCAGTGAATGGGACAGGGGCCAGACCCAGTACTTC. Protein sequence: CASSEWDRGQTQYF.

On this clonotype itself: The CDR3 end shows no conserved phenylalanine or tryptophan, and so a read error is likely. DNA for the CDR3: TGTGCCACTACGACTAGCGGGAAGTACAATGAGCAGTTCCTC. Residues: CATTTSGKYNEQFL. J is TRBJ2-1 and V is TRBV12-3 or TRBV12-4; TRBD2 matches 11 bases. The CDR3 is 14 amino acids. With V trimmed by 10 bases and J by 4 bases, 6 bases remained unmatched.

The chain has TRBV28 and TRBJ1-2; D perhaps matches TRBD1 (6 bases). Germline V gene sequence: CDR1 MDHEN, CDR2 SYDVKM. V was clipped by 2 bases and J by 4 bases, with 17 bases between them. This CDR3 spans 16 amino acids. Written as DNA, the CDR3 is TGTGCCAGCAGTTTAGGGACAAAGCTCTGGACCTATGGCTACACCTTC. Its translation: CASSLGTKLWTYGYTF.

This chain connects TRBV5-5 to TRBJ1-2, with a weak D call TRBD1 (5 bases). The CDR3 length is 15 residues. CDR1 is SGHKS, CDR2 YYEKEE, per germline (reference sequence). The V and J ends lost 2 bases and 2 bases respectively, with 13 bases between them. CDR3 DNA: TGTGCCAGCAGCTTTAGCGTGACAGTAAACTATGGCTACACCTTC. It encodes CASSFSVTVNYGYTF.

This clonotype was seen repeatedly, ten times or more. This chain joins TRBV11-1 and TRBJ1-1; D is ambiguous. V was pared by 5 bases and J by 3 bases, with 10 bases between. Germline V gene lookup returns CDR1 SGHAT and CDR2 FQDESV (reference sequence). CDR3 length equals 13 residues. CDR3 sequence: CASSRVADTEAFF. CDR3 nucleotide sequence: TGTGCCAGCAGCCGCGTGGCCGACACTGAAGCTTTCTTT.

Only a few counts were recorded for this clonotype. CDR3 region: CASSHVRYDEQYF. The CDR3 DNA follows: TGTGCCAGCAGCCACGTAAGGTACGACGAGCAGTACTTC. The chain couples TRBV12-3 or TRBV12-4 to TRBJ2-7; D call uncertain. V lost 6 bases to trimming and J lost 5 bases, with 14 bases between them. The CDR3 covers 13 residues.

This clonotype was counted between two and nine times. The chain employs TRBV19 and TRBJ2-1, with D possibly being TRBD1 (5 bases). The germline V and J ends were trimmed by 6 bases and 8 bases, with 14 bases remaining between them. The CDR3 runs 13 residues. Germline assignment: CDR1 LNHDA and CDR2 SQIVND (reference sequence). CDR3 sequence: CASRVAGIDEQFF. The CDR3 DNA is TGTGCCAGTAGAGTGGCAGGGATCGATGAGCAGTTCTTC.